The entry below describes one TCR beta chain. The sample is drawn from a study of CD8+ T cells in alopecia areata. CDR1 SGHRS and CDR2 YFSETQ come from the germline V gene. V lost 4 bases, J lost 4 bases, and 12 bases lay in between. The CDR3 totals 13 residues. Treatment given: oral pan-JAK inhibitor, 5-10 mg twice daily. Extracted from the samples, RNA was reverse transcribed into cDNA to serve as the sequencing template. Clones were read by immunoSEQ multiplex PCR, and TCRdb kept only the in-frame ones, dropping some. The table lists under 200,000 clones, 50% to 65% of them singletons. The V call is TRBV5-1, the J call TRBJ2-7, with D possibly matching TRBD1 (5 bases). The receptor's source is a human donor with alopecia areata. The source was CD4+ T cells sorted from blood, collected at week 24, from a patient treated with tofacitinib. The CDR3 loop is CASSELTAYEQYF. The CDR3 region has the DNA TGCGCCAGCAGCGAGCTGACAGCGTACGAGCAGTACTTC.